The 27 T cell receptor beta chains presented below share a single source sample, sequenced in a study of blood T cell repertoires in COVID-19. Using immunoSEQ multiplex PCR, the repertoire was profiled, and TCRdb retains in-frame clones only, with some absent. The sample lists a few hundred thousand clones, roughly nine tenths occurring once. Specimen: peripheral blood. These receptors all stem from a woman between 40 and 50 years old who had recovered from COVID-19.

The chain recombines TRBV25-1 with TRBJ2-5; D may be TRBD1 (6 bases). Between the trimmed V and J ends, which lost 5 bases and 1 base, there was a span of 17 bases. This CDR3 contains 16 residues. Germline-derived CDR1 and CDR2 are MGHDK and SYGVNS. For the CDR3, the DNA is TGTGCCAGCAGTTTGCACAGGGAGTTGGCCCAAGAGACCCAGTACTTC. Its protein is CASSLHRELAQETQYF.

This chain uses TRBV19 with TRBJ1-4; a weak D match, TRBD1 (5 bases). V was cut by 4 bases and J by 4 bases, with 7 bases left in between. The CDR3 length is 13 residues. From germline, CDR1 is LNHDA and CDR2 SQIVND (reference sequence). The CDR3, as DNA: TGTGCCAGTAGTACTAGGGGTAATGAAAAACTGTTTTTT. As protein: CASSTRGNEKLFF.

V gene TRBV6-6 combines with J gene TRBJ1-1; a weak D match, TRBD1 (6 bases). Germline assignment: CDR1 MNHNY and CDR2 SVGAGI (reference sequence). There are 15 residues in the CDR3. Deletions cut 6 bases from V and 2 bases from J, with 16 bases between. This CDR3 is CASREGQPTNTEAFF. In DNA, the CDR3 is TGTGCCAGCAGGGAAGGACAGCCAACCAACACTGAAGCTTTCTTT.

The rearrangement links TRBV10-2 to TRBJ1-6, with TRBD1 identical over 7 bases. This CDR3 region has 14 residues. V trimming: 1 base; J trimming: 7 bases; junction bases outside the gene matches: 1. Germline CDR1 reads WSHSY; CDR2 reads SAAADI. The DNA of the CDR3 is TGCGCCAGCAGTGAGTACAGGGGAAATTCACCCCTCCACTTT. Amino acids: CASSEYRGNSPLHF.

CDR3 DNA: TGTGCCAGCTCACGGGGGTCAGAGGTTAGCGGCCGCACAGATACGCAGTATTTT. This encodes CASSRGSEVSGRTDTQYF. This chain joins TRBV18 and TRBJ2-3; D is perhaps TRBD2 (6 bases). Germline V gene lookup returns CDR1 KGHSH and CDR2 LQKENI. The CDR3 runs to 18 residues. V lost 4 bases and J lost 1, with 21 bases in between.

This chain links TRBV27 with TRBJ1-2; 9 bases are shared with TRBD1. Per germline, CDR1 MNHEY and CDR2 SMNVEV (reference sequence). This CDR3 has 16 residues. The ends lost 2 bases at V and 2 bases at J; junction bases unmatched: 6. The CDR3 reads CASSLTMGQGNYGYTF. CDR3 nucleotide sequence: TGTGCCAGCAGTTTAACTATGGGACAGGGAAACTATGGCTACACCTTC.

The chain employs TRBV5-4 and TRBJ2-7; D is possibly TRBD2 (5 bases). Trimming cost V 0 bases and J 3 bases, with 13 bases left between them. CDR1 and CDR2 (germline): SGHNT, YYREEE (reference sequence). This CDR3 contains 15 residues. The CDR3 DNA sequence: TGTGCCAGCAGCTTGGGAGCGGACCTCAGCTACGAGCAGTACGTC. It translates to CASSLGADLSYEQYV.

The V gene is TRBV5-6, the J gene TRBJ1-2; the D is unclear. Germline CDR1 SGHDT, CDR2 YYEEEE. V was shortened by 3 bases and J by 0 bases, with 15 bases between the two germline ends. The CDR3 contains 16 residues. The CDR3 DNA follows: TGTGCCAGCAGCTCGGGTGCATCCAGCTCTAACTATGGCTACACCTTC. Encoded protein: CASSSGASSSNYGYTF.

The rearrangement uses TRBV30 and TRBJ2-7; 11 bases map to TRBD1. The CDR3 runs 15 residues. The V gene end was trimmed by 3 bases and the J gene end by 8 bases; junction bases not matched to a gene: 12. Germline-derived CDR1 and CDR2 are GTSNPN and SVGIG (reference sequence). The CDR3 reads CAWSPAGTGGLKQYF. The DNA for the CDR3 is TGTGCCTGGAGCCCCGCCGGGACAGGGGGGCTCAAGCAGTACTTC.

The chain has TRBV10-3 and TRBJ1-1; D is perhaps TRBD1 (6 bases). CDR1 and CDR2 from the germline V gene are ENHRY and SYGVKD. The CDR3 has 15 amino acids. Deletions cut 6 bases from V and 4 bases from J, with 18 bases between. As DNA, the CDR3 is TGTGCCATCAGCCCCCGCTCAGGGGAATCCACTGAAGCTTTCTTT. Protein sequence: CAISPRSGESTEAFF.

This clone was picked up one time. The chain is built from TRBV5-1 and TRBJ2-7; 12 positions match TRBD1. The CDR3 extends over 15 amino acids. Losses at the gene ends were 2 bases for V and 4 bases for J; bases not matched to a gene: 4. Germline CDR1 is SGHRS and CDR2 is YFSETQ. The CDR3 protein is CASSFTGQGAYEQYF. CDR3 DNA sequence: TGCGCCAGCAGCTTTACGGGACAGGGGGCTTACGAGCAGTACTTC. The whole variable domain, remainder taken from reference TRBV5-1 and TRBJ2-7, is KAGVTQTPRYLIKTRGQQVTLSCSPISGHRSVSWYQQTPGQGLQFLFEYFSETQRNKGNFPGRFSGRQFSNSRSEMNVSTLELGDSALYLCASSFTGQGAYEQYFGPGTRLTVT.

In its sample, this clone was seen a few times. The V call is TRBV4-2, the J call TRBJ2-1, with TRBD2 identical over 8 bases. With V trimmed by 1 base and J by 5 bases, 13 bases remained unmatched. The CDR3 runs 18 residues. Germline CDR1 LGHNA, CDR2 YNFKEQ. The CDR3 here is CASSQALGAGGTHNEQFF. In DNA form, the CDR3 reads TGTGCCAGCAGCCAAGCCCTGGGGGCGGGGGGCACTCACAATGAGCAGTTCTTC.

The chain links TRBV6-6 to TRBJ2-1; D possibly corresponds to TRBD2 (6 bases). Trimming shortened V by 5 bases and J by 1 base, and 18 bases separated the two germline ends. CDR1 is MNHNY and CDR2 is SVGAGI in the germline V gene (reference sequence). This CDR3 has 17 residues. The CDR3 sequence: CASSPGLAGSSYNEQFF. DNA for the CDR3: TGTGCCAGCAGTCCCGGTTTGGCGGGATCGTCCTACAATGAGCAGTTCTTC.

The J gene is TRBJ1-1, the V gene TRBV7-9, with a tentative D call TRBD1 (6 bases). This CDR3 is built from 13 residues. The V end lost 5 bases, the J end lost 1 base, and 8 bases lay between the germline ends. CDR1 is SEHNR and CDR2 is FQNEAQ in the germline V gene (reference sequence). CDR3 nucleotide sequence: TGTGCCAGCAGCGACAGGCAGAACACTGAAGCTTTCTTT. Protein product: CASSDRQNTEAFF.

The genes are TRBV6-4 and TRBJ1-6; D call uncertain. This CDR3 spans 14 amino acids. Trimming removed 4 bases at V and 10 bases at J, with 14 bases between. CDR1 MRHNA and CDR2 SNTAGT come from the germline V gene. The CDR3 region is CASSVGGRGSPLHF. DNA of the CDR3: TGTGCCAGCAGTGTAGGAGGGCGGGGATCACCCCTCCACTTT.

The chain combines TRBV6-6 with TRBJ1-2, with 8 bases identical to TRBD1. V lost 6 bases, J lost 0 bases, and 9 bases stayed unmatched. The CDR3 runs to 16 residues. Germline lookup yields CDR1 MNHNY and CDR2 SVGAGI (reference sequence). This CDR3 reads CASSTFQGASNYGYTF. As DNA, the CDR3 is TGTGCCAGCAGCACATTCCAGGGGGCCTCTAACTATGGCTACACCTTC.

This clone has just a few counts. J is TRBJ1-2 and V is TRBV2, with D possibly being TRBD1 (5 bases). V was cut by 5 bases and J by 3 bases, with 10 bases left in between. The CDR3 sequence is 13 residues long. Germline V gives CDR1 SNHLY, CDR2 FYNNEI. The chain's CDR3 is CASSPGTDYGYTF. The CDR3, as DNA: TGTGCCAGCAGTCCCGGGACTGACTATGGCTACACCTTC.

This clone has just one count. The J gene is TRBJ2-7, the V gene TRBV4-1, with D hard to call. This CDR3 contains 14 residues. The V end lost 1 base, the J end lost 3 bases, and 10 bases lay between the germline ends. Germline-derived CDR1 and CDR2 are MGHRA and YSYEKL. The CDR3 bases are TGCGCCAGCAGCCAAGTGGGCAAACTCTACGAGCAGTACTTC. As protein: CASSQVGKLYEQYF.

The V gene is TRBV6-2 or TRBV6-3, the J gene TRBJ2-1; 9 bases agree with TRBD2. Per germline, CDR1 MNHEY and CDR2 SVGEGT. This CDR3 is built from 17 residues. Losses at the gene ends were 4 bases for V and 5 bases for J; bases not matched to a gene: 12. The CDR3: CASSSRGGLALNNEQFF. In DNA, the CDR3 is TGTGCCAGCAGTTCCAGAGGTGGACTAGCGCTTAACAATGAGCAGTTCTTC.

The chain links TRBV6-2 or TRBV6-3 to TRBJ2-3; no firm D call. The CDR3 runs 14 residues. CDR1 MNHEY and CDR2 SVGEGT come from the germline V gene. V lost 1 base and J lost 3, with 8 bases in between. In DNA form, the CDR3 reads TGTGCCAGCAGTTACTTTACAGTAACAGATACGCAGTATTTT. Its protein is CASSYFTVTDTQYF.

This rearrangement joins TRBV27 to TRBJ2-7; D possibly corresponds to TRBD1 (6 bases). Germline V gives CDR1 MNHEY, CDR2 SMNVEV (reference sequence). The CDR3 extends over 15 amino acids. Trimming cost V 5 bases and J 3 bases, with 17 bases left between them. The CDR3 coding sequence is TGTGCCAGCAGTCCGCAGACAGGCTTCTACTACGAGCAGTACGTC. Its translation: CASSPQTGFYYEQYV.

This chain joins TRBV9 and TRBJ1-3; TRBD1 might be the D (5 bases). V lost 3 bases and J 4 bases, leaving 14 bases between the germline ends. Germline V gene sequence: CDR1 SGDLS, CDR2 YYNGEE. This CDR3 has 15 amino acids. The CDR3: CASSDGRAYGNTIYF. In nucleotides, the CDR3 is TGTGCCAGCAGCGATGGCAGGGCTTACGGAAACACCATATATTTT. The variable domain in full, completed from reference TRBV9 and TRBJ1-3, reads DSGVTQTPKHLITATGQRVTLRCSPRSGDLSVYWYQQSLDQGLQFLIQYYNGEERAKGNILERFSAQQFPDLHSELNLSSLELGDSALYFCASSDGRAYGNTIYFGEGSWLTVV.

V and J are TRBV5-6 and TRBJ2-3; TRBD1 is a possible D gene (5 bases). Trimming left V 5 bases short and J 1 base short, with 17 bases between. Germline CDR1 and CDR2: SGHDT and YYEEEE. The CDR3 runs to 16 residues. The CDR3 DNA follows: TGTGCCAGCAGAGGGGTGACGGTAAATCGCACAGATACGCAGTATTTT. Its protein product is CASRGVTVNRTDTQYF.

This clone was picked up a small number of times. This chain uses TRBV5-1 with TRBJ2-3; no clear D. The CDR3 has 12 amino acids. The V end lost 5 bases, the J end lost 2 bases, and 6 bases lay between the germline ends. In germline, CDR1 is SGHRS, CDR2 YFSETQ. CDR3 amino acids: CASRLDTDTQYF. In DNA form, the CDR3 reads TGCGCCAGCAGGTTAGACACAGATACGCAGTATTTT.

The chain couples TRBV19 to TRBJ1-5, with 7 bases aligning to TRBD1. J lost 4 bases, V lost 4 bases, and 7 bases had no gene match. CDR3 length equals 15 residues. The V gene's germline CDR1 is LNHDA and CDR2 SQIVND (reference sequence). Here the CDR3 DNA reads TGTGCCAGTAGTAAGTTCCAGGGGGAAAATCAGCCCCAGCATTTT. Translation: CASSKFQGENQPQHF.

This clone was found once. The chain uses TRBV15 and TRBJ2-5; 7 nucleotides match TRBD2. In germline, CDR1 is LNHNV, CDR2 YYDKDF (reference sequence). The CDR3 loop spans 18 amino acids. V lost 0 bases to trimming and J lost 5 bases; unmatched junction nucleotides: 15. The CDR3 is CATSRDPLVGLRAETQYF. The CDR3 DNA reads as TGTGCCACCAGCAGAGACCCCCTGGTGGGACTACGGGCGGAGACCCAGTACTTC.

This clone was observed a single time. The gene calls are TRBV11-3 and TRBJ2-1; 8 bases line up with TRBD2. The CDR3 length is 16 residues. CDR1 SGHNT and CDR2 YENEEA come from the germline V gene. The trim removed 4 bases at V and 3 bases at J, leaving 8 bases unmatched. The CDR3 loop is CASSSLAGDGYNEQFF. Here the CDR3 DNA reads TGTGCCAGCAGCTCGCTAGCGGGTGACGGCTACAATGAGCAGTTCTTC.